The clone carrying this T cell receptor beta chain has a handful of counts. Of the isolated RNA, all was reverse transcribed, and so the sequenced material was expressed TCRB transcripts. Profiling relied on immunoSEQ multiplex PCR, and the TCRdb table lists in-frame clones only, not all of them. The table includes around 250,000 clones, less than 35% detected once. This record comes from a study of beta chain features in type 1 diabetes. From germline, CDR1 is SEHNR and CDR2 FQNEAQ (reference sequence). The ends lost 1 base at V and 3 bases at J; junction bases unmatched: 7. The CDR3 extends over 17 amino acids.

Sequencing used central memory CD4+ T cells from blood. This chain uses TRBV7-9 with TRBJ2-1, with 9 positions matching TRBD1. This TCR came from a man aged 30 to 39 in good health. The DNA of the CDR3 is TGTGCCAGCAGCTTAGTTAGTAACAGGGGGCTCTACAATGAGCAGTTCTTC. As protein: CASSLVSNRGLYNEQFF. Full variable domain (outside the CDR3, taken from reference TRBV7-9 and TRBJ2-1): DTGVSQNPRHKITKRGQNVTFRCDPISEHNRLYWYRQTLGQGPEFLTYFQNEAQLEKSRLLSDRFSAERPKGSFSTLEIQRTEQGDSAMYLCASSLVSNRGLYNEQFFGPGTRLTVL.